This T cell receptor (beta chain) was found in a study of blood T cells in healthy people across ages. Points from the study as a whole: Per million T cells, TCR beta diversity dropped about linearly as age rose.

The sample holds many counts of this clonotype. What it binds is not known. Every donor gave 9 to 10 milliliters of peripheral blood. Using a J-beta primer mix together with a sample-barcoded 5' primer, a second PCR was run for roughly 6 to 12 cycles. TCRdb re-derived calls from the 5' RACE reads in MiXCR, one entry per CDR3 protein. The table shows around 1,500,000 distinct CDR3 sequences, with 28% occurring only once. This CDR3 spans 17 amino acids. J lost 4 bases, V lost 4 bases, and 5 bases had no gene match. Germline assignment: CDR1 MNHNS and CDR2 SASEGT. The specimen sequenced was blood. The clonotype originates from a young woman in good health. This chain joins TRBV6-1 and TRBJ2-3; 16 bases align to TRBD2. For the CDR3, the DNA is TGTGCCAGCAGTGCGCCGGGACTAGCGGGAGGGTCAGATACGCAGTATTTT. Residues: CASSAPGLAGGSDTQYF.